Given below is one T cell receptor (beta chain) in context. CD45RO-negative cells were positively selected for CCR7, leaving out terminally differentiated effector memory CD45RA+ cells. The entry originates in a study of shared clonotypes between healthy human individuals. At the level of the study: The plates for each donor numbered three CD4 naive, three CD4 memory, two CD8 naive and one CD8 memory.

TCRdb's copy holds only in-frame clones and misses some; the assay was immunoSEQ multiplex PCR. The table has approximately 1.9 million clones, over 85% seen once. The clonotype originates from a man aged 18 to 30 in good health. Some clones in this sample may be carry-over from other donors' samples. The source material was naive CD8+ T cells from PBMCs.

The CDR3 spells CSVQATGELFF. In DNA, the CDR3 is TGCAGCGTCCAGGCCACCGGGGAGCTGTTTTTT. This chain uses TRBV29-1 with TRBJ2-2; D uncertain. Germline CDR1 SQVTM, CDR2 ANQGSEA. V was pared by 6 bases and J by 4 bases, with 6 bases between. This CDR3 is 11 amino acids long.